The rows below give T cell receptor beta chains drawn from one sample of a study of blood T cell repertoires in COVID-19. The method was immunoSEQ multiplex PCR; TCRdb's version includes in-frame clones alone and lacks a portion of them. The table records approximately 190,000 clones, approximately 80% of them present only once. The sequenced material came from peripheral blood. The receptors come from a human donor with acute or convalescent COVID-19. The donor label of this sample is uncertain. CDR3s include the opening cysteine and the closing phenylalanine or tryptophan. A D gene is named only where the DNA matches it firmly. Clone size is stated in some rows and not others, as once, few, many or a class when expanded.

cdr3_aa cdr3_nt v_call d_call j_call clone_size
CASSVNRDTYEQYF TGTGCCAGCAGTGTAAACAGGGACACCTACGAGCAGTACTTC TRBV27 . TRBJ2-7 .
CATSVGGSSYNEQFF TGTGCCACCAGTGTGGGGGGGAGCTCCTACAATGAGCAGTTCTTC TRBV24-1 TRBD2 TRBJ2-1 .
CASTSPGTYEQYF TGTGCCAGCACATCCCCAGGAACCTACGAGCAGTACTTC TRBV6-6 . TRBJ2-7 few
CASSLEGGAGEQFF TGTGCCAGCAGCTTGGAAGGGGGTGCTGGTGAGCAGTTCTTC TRBV7-3 . TRBJ2-1 few
CASSERSLNTGELFF TGTGCCAGCAGTGAAAGATCACTAAACACCGGGGAGCTGTTTTTT TRBV6-1 . TRBJ2-2 .
CASSQAGLAGVDEQFF TGCGCCAGCAGCCAAGCGGGACTAGCGGGAGTTGATGAGCAGTTCTTC TRBV4-3 TRBD2 TRBJ2-1 .
CSVEDRASGRSASGANVLTF TGCAGCGTTGAAGATCGGGCTAGCGGGAGGTCTGCATCTGGGGCCAACGTCCTGACTTTC TRBV29-1 TRBD2 TRBJ2-6 .
CASSTLLYEQYF TGTGCCAGCAGTACCCTACTCTACGAGCAGTACTTC TRBV12-3/TRBV12-4 . TRBJ2-7 once
CSVATSGREQFF TGCAGCGTCGCGACTAGCGGGAGGGAGCAGTTCTTC TRBV29-1 TRBD2 TRBJ2-1 once
CASSSITTGELFF TGTGCCAGCAGTTCTATTACCACCGGGGAGCTGTTTTTT TRBV7-8 . TRBJ2-2 .
CASSTNPRSYNEQFF TGTGCCAGCAGTACAAACCCCCGCTCCTACAATGAGCAGTTCTTC TRBV2 . TRBJ2-1 .
CAWNQGRSGNTIYF TGTGCCTGGAACCAGGGCCGATCTGGAAACACCATATATTTT TRBV30 . TRBJ1-3 .
CASSTRDSQDSPLHF TGCGCCAGCAGCACACGGGACAGTCAGGATTCACCCCTCCACTTT TRBV5-1 TRBD1 TRBJ1-6 .
CASSRRSGSQEAFF TGTGCCAGCAGCCGTAGGTCGGGGTCCCAAGAAGCTTTCTTT TRBV9 . TRBJ1-1 once
CASRRRQGAYNEQFF TGTGCCAGCAGACGGCGACAGGGGGCCTACAATGAGCAGTTCTTC TRBV27 TRBD1 TRBJ2-1 once
CASSPSGRAPDTQYF TGTGCCAGCAGCCCCAGCGGGAGGGCCCCAGATACGCAGTATTTT TRBV5-8 TRBD2 TRBJ2-3 few
CASSYSKQSNTEAFF TGTGCCAGCAGTTACTCGAAACAGTCGAACACTGAAGCTTTCTTT TRBV6-2/TRBV6-3 . TRBJ1-1 .
CASSQDTTGNEQFF TGTGCCAGCAGCCAAGATACGACAGGGAATGAGCAGTTCTTC TRBV14 TRBD1 TRBJ2-1 .
CASTYDSFTEAFF TGCGCCAGCACTTACGACAGTTTCACTGAAGCTTTCTTT TRBV10-1 . TRBJ1-1 .
CASSLSVGTGVQPQHF TGTGCCAGCAGTTTAAGCGTCGGGACAGGGGTTCAGCCCCAGCATTTT TRBV28 TRBD1 TRBJ1-5 .
CASSSGTGGKVLDYEQYF TGTGCCAGCAGCTCGGGGACTGGCGGAAAGGTCTTGGATTACGAGCAGTACTTC TRBV5-4 . TRBJ2-7 once
CAWTRDSGANVLTF TGTGCCTGGACCCGGGACTCTGGGGCCAACGTCCTGACTTTC TRBV30 . TRBJ2-6 .
CASYTGGHEKLFF TGTGCCAGCTATACAGGGGGCCATGAAAAACTGTTTTTT TRBV6-5 TRBD1 TRBJ1-4 .